The source of this T cell receptor (beta chain) is a study of cytomegalovirus exposure and HLA in healthy donors. This PCR relied on a set of 60 Vbeta primers and 13 Jbeta primers. Profiled with immunoSEQ multiplex PCR; TCRdb holds only in-frame clones, not every one. Of tens of thousands of clones detected, about four fifths appear once; the ten largest clones hold 5.5% to 6.5%. When sampled, the donors appeared nominally healthy, though they likely had unrecorded immune exposures. A word on this clone: As yet, its antigen is unknown.

General observations from the study: Productive status was seen about 90% or about 30% of the time for most TCR beta V segments in an earlier analysis.

V dropped 2 bases and J dropped 4 bases, with 12 bases sitting between them. CDR1 is SGHDT and CDR2 is YYEEEE in the germline V gene. The CDR3 runs 14 residues. The chain combines TRBV5-6 with TRBJ2-5, with D maybe TRBD2 (5 bases). Sequenced material: PBMCs. The source is a woman aged 18-35 years in good health and CMV-seropositive. The CDR3 region has the DNA TGTGCCAGCAGCTTCAGCGGCCGCCTAGAGACCCAGTACTTC. Its translation is CASSFSGRLETQYF.